Sequencing of this TCR beta chain was carried out in a study of shared clonotypes between healthy human individuals. Study background: Each donor had three CD4 naive, three CD4 memory, two CD8 naive and one CD8 memory plate.

Each replicate PCR on the sorted subsets used 150 to 200 ng DNA (approximately 33,000 T cell genomes). Produced via immunoSEQ multiplex PCR; TCRdb's table is partial and in-frame only. The sample lists roughly 680,000 clones, approximately 72% occurring once. The germline V and J ends were trimmed by 1 base and 3 bases, with 10 bases remaining between them. The CDR3 has 15 residues. Germline loops: CDR1 KGHSH, CDR2 LQKENI. The sample was memory CD4+ T cells sorted from blood. Subset meaning: CD45RA-negative fraction. The chain has TRBV18 and TRBJ1-3; D unresolved. This clonotype was sampled from a woman in her 30s in good health. CDR3 in DNA: TGTGCCAGCTCACCACTACGTGGTGATGGAAACACCATATATTTT. It encodes CASSPLRGDGNTIYF. Combining the CDR3 with reference TRBV18 and TRBJ1-3 gives the whole variable domain NAGVMQNPRHLVRRRGQEARLRCSPMKGHSHVYWYRQLPEEGLKFMVYLQKENIIDESGMPKERFSAEFPKEGPSILRIQQVVRGDSAAYFCASSPLRGDGNTIYFGEGSWLTVV.